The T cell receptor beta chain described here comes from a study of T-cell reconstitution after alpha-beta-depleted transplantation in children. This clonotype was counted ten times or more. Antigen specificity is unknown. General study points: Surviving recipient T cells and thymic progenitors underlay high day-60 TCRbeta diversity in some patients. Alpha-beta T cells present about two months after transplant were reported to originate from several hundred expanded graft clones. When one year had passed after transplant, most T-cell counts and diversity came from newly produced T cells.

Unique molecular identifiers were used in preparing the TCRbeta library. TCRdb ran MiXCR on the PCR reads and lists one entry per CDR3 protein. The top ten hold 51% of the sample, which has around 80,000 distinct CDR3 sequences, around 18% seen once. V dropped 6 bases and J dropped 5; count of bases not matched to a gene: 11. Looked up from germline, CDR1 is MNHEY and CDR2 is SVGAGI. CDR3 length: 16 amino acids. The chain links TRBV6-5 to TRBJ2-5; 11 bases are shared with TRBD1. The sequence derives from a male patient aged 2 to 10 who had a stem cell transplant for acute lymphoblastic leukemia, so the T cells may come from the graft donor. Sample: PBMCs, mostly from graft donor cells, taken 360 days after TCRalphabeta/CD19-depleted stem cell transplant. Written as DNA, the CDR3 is TGTGCCAGCAGAGCAACCGGGACAGGGGGGTGGGAGACCCAGTACTTC. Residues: CASRATGTGGWETQYF.